Following are 18 T cell receptor beta chains from one sample sequenced in a study of CD8+CD57+ T cells in acquired aplastic anemia. According to the study, genomic DNA was the template for TCR beta VDJ and CDR3 profiling. TCRdb analysed the reads with MiXCR anew, one entry per CDR3 protein. The repertoire holds a few hundred thousand distinct CDR3 sequences, with over 55% as singletons. The sample taken for sequencing was sorted CD4+, CD8+, or CD8+CD57+ T cells (not recorded which) from PBMCs. The origin of the receptors is a human donor in good health.

J is TRBJ2-5 and V is TRBV7-6; D is perhaps TRBD1 or TRBD2 (5 bases each). CDR3 length: 16 residues. CDR1 and CDR2 from the germline V gene are SGHVS and FNYEAQ. V was pared by 1 base and J by 4 bases, with 16 bases between. DNA of the CDR3: TGTGCCAGCAGCTTAGGAGGTAGTGCGAGGGGAGAGACCCAGTACTTC. Encoded protein: CASSLGGSARGETQYF.

Many counts were recorded for this clonotype. The chain has TRBV19 and TRBJ1-6, with D hard to call. The CDR3 runs to 13 residues. The V gene's germline CDR1 is LNHDA and CDR2 SQIVND (reference sequence). With 5 bases removed from V and 10 bases from J, the gap between germline ends came to 12 bases. This chain's CDR3 is CASSLTEGSPLHF. As DNA, the CDR3 is TGTGCCAGTAGTCTCACGGAAGGATCACCCCTCCACTTT.

The CDR3, as DNA: TGCGCCAGCTCCCGAGAAAACAATTCACCCCTCCACTTT. Translating it yields CASSRENNSPLHF. The V and J genes are TRBV10-1 and TRBJ1-6; D remains ambiguous. Germline CDR1 and CDR2: WNHNN and SYGVQD (reference sequence). This CDR3 is built from 13 residues. V was pared by 8 bases and J by 7 bases, with 12 bases between.

The gene calls are TRBV7-8 and TRBJ2-3; 8 bases line up with TRBD1. The CDR3 spans 16 residues. Per the germline V gene, CDR1 is SGHVS and CDR2 is FQNEAQ. Trimming cost V 4 bases and J 2 bases; bases outside gene matches: 8. The CDR3 protein is CASSSRTGPSTDTQYF. CDR3 coding DNA: TGTGCCAGCAGCTCCCGGACAGGGCCCTCCACAGATACGCAGTATTTT.

For this clonotype: Given a much more abundant clone one base away, this may be a read error. The rearrangement joins TRBV19 to TRBJ2-2; D is uncertain. The CDR3 runs 14 residues. V was trimmed by 1 base and J by 7 bases, leaving 10 bases between them. In germline, CDR1 is LNHDA, CDR2 SQIVND (reference sequence). The CDR3 protein is CASSIGIGGGELFF. CDR3 nucleotide sequence: TGTGCCAGTAGTATAGGTATCGGCGGCGGGGAGCTGTTTTTT.

This clonotype was recorded at least ten times. The rearrangement links TRBV7-9 to TRBJ1-1, with unresolved D. In germline, CDR1 is SEHNR, CDR2 FQNEAQ (reference sequence). Trimming pared 4 bases from V and 7 bases from J, leaving 19 bases between. The CDR3 totals 15 residues. DNA of the CDR3: TGTGCCAGCAGCTCTACCCATCTCGGGGAAGGTGAAGCTTTCTTT. Translating gives CASSSTHLGEGEAFF.

The genes are TRBV7-9 and TRBJ2-3; possible D gene TRBD1, 5 bases. V lost 5 bases, J lost 5 bases, and 8 bases lay in between. The CDR3 has 12 amino acids. CDR1 is SEHNR and CDR2 is FQNEAQ in the germline V gene (reference sequence). CDR3 sequence reads: CASSVTGDTQYF. The CDR3 DNA reads as TGTGCCAGCAGCGTCACAGGAGATACGCAGTATTTT.

This clonotype was recorded once. The rearrangement links TRBV6-5 to TRBJ2-3, with a possible D match to TRBD2 (5 bases). The CDR3 runs 12 residues. Germline V gene data show CDR1 as MNHEY and CDR2 as SVGAGI. Trimming took off 2 bases at V and 6 bases at J, with 6 bases between the two ends. CDR3 region: CASSYRGDTQYF. CDR3 nucleotides: TGTGCCAGCAGTTACAGAGGGGATACGCAGTATTTT.

The CDR3 is CSVETGVGTEAFF. The CDR3 bases are TGCAGCGTTGAGACAGGGGTCGGAACTGAAGCTTTCTTT. The genes are TRBV29-1 and TRBJ1-1; 8 bases map to TRBD1. Germline CDR1 reads SQVTM; CDR2 reads ANQGSEA. V shed 3 bases and J 5 bases; nucleotides not matched to a gene: 5. The CDR3 has 13 residues.

CDR3 in amino acids: CASSLRLRFEQYF. CDR3 DNA: TGTGCCAGCAGCCTGAGGCTTCGTTTCGAGCAGTACTTC. The chain recombines TRBV7-2 with TRBJ2-7; no firm D call. CDR3 length equals 13 residues. V lost 5 bases and J 6 bases, leaving 14 bases between the germline ends. Germline values: CDR1 SGHTA, CDR2 FQGNSA.

In this sample, this clonotype turned up once. The genes are TRBV4-1 and TRBJ1-2; 8 nucleotides agree with TRBD1. The germline V gene has CDR1 MGHRA and CDR2 YSYEKL. The CDR3 is 14 amino acids. The J segment lost 7 bases and the V segment lost 0 bases, leaving 4 bases of the junction unmatched. For the CDR3, the DNA is TGCGCCAGCAGCCAAGAGGGACAGGTTCTTGGCTACACCTTC. It encodes CASSQEGQVLGYTF.

The chain joins TRBV10-3 to TRBJ1-1, with 9 bases matching TRBD1. The CDR3 loop spans 16 amino acids. Germline V lookup: CDR1 ENHRY, CDR2 SYGVKD. With 6 bases clipped from V and 3 bases from J, the junction kept 11 bases outside the gene matches. The CDR3 is CAIRGQGRSVYTEAFF. The CDR3 DNA sequence: TGTGCCATCAGGGGACAGGGTAGGAGCGTGTACACTGAAGCTTTCTTT.

The chain couples TRBV9 to TRBJ2-2; 7 nucleotides match TRBD2. J gave up 7 bases and V 5 bases, and 5 bases lay outside the gene matches. The CDR3 has 13 residues. Germline CDR1 and CDR2: SGDLS and YYNGEE. The CDR3 DNA reads as TGTGCCAGCAGTAGCCGGGGGGACGGGGAGCTGTTTTTT. Amino acids: CASSSRGDGELFF. The whole variable domain, filled in from reference TRBV9 and TRBJ2-2, reads DSGVTQTPKHLITATGQRVTLRCSPRSGDLSVYWYQQSLDQGLQFLIQYYNGEERAKGNILERFSAQQFPDLHSELNLSSLELGDSALYFCASSSRGDGELFFGEGSRLTVL.

J is TRBJ1-1 and V is TRBV5-1; unclear D gene. V gave up 3 bases and J gave up 0 bases, with 9 bases separating them. The CDR3 covers 14 residues. Germline V CDR1 and CDR2: SGHRS, YFSETQ. The CDR3, as DNA: TGCGCCAGCAGCTCCGTGGATCTGAACACTGAAGCTTTCTTT. Encoded protein: CASSSVDLNTEAFF.

The chain joins TRBV7-9 to TRBJ2-1, with D hard to call. The CDR3 spans 12 residues. Trimming left V 1 base short and J 10 bases short, with 8 bases between. Germline assignment: CDR1 SEHNR and CDR2 FQNEAQ (reference sequence). CDR3 DNA sequence: TGTGCCAGCAGCTTAGAACGGATCGAGCAGTTCTTC. It codes for CASSLERIEQFF. Supplemented by reference TRBV7-9 and TRBJ2-1, the full variable domain reads DTGVSQNPRHKITKRGQNVTFRCDPISEHNRLYWYRQTLGQGPEFLTYFQNEAQLEKSRLLSDRFSAERPKGSFSTLEIQRTEQGDSAMYLCASSLERIEQFFGPGTRLTVL.

This clonotype was picked up many times. J is TRBJ2-5 and V is TRBV7-8; D is possibly TRBD1 or TRBD2 (5 bases each). This CDR3 comprises 14 residues. V lost 1 base to trimming and J lost 5 bases, with 11 bases between them. Germline CDR1 SGHVS, CDR2 FQNEAQ. For the CDR3, the DNA is TGTGCCAGCAGCTTAGAGTGGGGGTCGGAGACCCAGTACTTC. Encoded protein: CASSLEWGSETQYF.

The chain joins TRBV19 to TRBJ1-5; 7 bases map to TRBD1. Trimming cost V 5 bases and J 7 bases; bases outside gene matches: 5. CDR3 length: 13 residues. Germline assignment: CDR1 LNHDA and CDR2 SQIVND (reference sequence). The CDR3 protein is CASSLQGGQPQHF. The CDR3 coding sequence is TGTGCCAGTAGTCTTCAGGGGGGGCAGCCCCAGCATTTT.

This clonotype was seen at least ten times. The chain is built from TRBV19 and TRBJ2-3; 7 nucleotides line up with TRBD1. Germline lookup yields CDR1 LNHDA and CDR2 SQIVND (reference sequence). The V gene end was trimmed by 3 bases and the J gene end by 2 bases; junction bases not matched to a gene: 11. This CDR3 is 17 amino acids long. CDR3 loop: CASSIHLGGIVTDTQYF. CDR3 nucleotides: TGTGCCAGTAGTATTCATCTAGGGGGCATCGTCACAGATACGCAGTATTTT.